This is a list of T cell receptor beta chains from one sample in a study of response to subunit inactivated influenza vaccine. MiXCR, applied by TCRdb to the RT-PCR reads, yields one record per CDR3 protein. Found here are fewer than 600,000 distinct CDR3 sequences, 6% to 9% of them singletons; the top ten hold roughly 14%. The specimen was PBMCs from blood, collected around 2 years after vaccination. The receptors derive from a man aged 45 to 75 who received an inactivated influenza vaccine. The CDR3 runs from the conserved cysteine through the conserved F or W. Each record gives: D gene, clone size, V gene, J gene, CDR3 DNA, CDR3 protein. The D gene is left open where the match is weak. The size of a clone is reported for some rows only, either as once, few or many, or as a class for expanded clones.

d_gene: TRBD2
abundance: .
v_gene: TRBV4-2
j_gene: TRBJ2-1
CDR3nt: TGTGCCAGCAGCCAAGATAGAGCGGGAGGGCCCTCCTACAATGAGCAGTTCTTC
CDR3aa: CASSQDRAGGPSYNEQFF

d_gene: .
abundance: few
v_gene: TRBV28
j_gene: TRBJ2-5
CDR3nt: TGTGCCAGCCGTAGGACTTCGTACCAAGAGACCCAGTACTTC
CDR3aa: CASRRTSYQETQYF

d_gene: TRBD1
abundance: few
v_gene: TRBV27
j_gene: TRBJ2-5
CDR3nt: TGTGCCAGCAGGGACAGGGGATACGAAGAGACCCAGTACTTC
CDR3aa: CASRDRGYEETQYF

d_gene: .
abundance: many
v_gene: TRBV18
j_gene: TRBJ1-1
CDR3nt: TGTGCCAGCTCACCATTTTCTGGGGAGATTATTGAAGCTTTCTTT
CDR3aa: CASSPFSGEIIEAFF

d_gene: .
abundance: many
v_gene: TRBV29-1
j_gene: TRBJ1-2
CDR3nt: TGCAGCGCCCCGACCGGGACGGACGGCTACACCTTC
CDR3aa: CSAPTGTDGYTF

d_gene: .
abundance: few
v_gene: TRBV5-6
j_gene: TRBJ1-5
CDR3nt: TGTGCCAGCAGCTTTGGCTCCCTCGGGAGTAATCAGCCCCAGCATTTT
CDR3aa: CASSFGSLGSNQPQHF

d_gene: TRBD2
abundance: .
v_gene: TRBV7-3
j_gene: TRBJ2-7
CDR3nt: TGTGCCAGCAGCTTAGACGCCAGCGGGAGAAGTGAGCAGTACTTC
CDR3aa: CASSLDASGRSEQYF

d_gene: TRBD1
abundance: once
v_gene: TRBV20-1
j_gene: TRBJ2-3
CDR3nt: TGCAGTGCTAGAGGCACCCGAGGGGGCTCTAGCACAGATACGCAGTATTTT
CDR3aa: CSARGTRGGSSTDTQYF

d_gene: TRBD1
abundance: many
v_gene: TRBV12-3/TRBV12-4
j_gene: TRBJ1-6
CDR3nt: TGTGCCAGCAGGACCGGGACAGGGGCGTATTCACCCCTCCACTTT
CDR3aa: CASRTGTGAYSPLHF

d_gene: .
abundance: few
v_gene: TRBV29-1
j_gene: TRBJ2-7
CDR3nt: TGCAGCGCCCGGGACACCCCCTACGAGCAGTACTTC
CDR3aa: CSARDTPYEQYF

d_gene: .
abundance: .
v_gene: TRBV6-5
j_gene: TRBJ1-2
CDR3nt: TGTGCCAGCAGTTATCGGACAGCCGGCTATGGCTACACCTTC
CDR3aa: CASSYRTAGYGYTF

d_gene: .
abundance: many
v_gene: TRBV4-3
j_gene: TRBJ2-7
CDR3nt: TGCGCCAGCAGCCAAGATCAAAACACCTACGAGCAGTACTTC
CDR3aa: CASSQDQNTYEQYF

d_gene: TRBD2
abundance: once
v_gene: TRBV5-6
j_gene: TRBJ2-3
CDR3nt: TGTGCCAGCAGCTCCTTAGCGGGGGAGTGGGGCACAGATACGCAGTATTTT
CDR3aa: CASSSLAGEWGTDTQYF

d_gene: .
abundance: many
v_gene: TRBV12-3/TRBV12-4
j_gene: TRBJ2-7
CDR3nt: TGTGCCAGCAGTTTTCTGCAGTTCTACGAGCAGTACTTC
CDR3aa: CASSFLQFYEQYF

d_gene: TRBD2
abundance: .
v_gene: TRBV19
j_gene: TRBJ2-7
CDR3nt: TGTGCCAGTAGTATAGAGACGGGAGGGCCCTACGAGCAGTACTTC
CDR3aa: CASSIETGGPYEQYF

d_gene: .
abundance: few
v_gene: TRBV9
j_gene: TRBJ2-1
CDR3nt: TGTGCCAGCAGCGTAGGTCTAGGACTTCCGTACAATGAGCAGTTCTTC
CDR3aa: CASSVGLGLPYNEQFF

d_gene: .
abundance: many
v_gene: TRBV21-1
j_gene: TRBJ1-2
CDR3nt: TGTGCCAGCAGCAGAGAGTCTCAAAACTATGGCTACACCTTC
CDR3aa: CASSRESQNYGYTF

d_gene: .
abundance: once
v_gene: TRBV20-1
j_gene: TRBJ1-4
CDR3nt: TGCAGTGCTAGTAACCAGGATGAAAAACTGTTTTTT
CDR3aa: CSASNQDEKLFF

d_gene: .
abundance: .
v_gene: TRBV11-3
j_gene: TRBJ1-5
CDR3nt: TGTGCCAGCAGCTTAGAGGGCAGGGGCCCCGATCAGCCCCAGCATTTT
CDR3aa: CASSLEGRGPDQPQHF

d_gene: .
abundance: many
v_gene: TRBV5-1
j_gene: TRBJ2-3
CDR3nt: TGCGCCAGCAGCCAGGACCGGAACACAGATACGCAGTATTTT
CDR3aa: CASSQDRNTDTQYF